This T cell receptor beta chain was identified during a study of early T cells in non-severe SARS-CoV-2 infection. Study-wide context: Chains were unpaired, as sequencing was done on bulk RNA from unsorted whole blood.

Findings of the study overall: Private and CD4 specificities were missed by VDJdb matching, skewed to anti-spike CD8.

Molecules of cDNA were individually given unique molecular identifiers that were attached to them. TCRdb passed the 5' RACE reads through MiXCR, listing each CDR3 protein once. Altogether tens of thousands of distinct CDR3 sequences are present, about 14% being singletons, with the ten largest covering approximately 3.3%. This clonotype came up many times. Its cognate antigen is unknown. The ends lost 1 base at V and 12 bases at J; junction bases unmatched: 6. The CDR3 extends over 13 amino acids. Germline V lookup: CDR1 SGHNT, CDR2 YENEEA. The receptor was derived from an adult who was a healthcare worker with PCR-confirmed SARS-CoV-2 infection or an uninfected control (not recorded which). The sequenced sample consisted of whole blood. The chain uses TRBV11-3 and TRBJ2-1; TRBD1 aligns across 7 bases. The CDR3 here is CASSLGTDRVQFF. For the CDR3, the DNA is TGTGCCAGCAGCTTAGGGACCGACAGGGTGCAGTTCTTC.